The entry below gives a single T cell receptor (beta chain) sequence along with its context. Antigen unknown. This entry is derived from a study of T cell responses to AZD1222 COVID-19 vaccine. Study observations and caveats: The donor cohort was predominantly white British with a female majority, and clonal diversity may have been underestimated.

Sequenced by immunoSEQ multiplex PCR; TCRdb stores in-frame clones only, minus some. The sample comprises around 130,000 clones, over 90% of which are singletons, and roughly 5.9% rests with the top ten. V lost 2 bases and J 4 bases, leaving 15 bases between the germline ends. The CDR3 sequence is 16 residues long. Germline V gene lookup returns CDR1 LGHDT and CDR2 YNNKEL (reference sequence). The genes are TRBV3-1 (or the pseudogene TRBV3-2) and TRBJ1-5; maybe TRBD1 (5 bases). This receptor was taken from an adult in good health. This specimen was peripheral blood, taken on day 0 of AZD1222 vaccination. The CDR3 region is CASSQSLQGQNQPQHF. CDR3 sequence (DNA): TGTGCCAGCAGCCAATCGCTGCAGGGTCAAAATCAGCCCCAGCATTTT.